This entry lists 2 T cell receptor beta chains sequenced from one sample in a study of blood T cell repertoires in COVID-19. The assay was immunoSEQ multiplex PCR, and TCRdb's table has in-frame clones only and misses some. The sample lists tens of thousands of clones, about 89% occurring once. The sample comprised peripheral blood. The origin of the receptors is a woman aged 45-65 years in a cohort sampled during active COVID-19.

The CDR3 is CASNPGGDAGNTIYF. CDR3 DNA: TGCGCCAGCAACCCCGGGGGGGACGCTGGAAACACCATATATTTT. The chain carries TRBV5-1 and TRBJ1-3; possibly TRBD1 for D (5 bases). V was clipped by 6 bases and J by 2 bases, with 15 bases between them. This CDR3 is 15 amino acids long. Per germline, CDR1 SGHRS and CDR2 YFSETQ.

The chain links TRBV5-1 to TRBJ1-2; 7 bases are a match to TRBD1. Trimming took 0 bases from V and 3 from J; bases not matched to a gene: 11. CDR1 and CDR2 from the germline V gene are SGHRS and YFSETQ. CDR3 length: 17 amino acids. Written as DNA, the CDR3 is TGCGCCAGCAGCTTGGCTCGACAGGGTGGTTTTGACTATGGCTACACCTTC. Amino acid sequence: CASSLARQGGFDYGYTF.